The source of this T cell receptor (beta chain) is a study of T-cell memory formation after mild COVID-19. TCRdb fed the 5' RACE reads into MiXCR, producing one record per CDR3 protein. The sample contains around 45,000 distinct CDR3 sequences, about a tenth of which appear only once. This clonotype appeared a few times. The CDR3 runs to 13 residues. The trim removed 5 bases at V and 8 bases at J, leaving 9 bases unmatched. Germline V gives CDR1 DFQATT, CDR2 SNEGSKA (reference sequence). The chain couples TRBV20-1 to TRBJ1-2, with 9 positions matching TRBD1. Source material: PBMCs or a T cell subset sorted from them (not recorded which). This TCR was recovered from an adult woman who had mild COVID-19 (a few samples of this study predate the infection). Cell type and time point are not known. In nucleotides, the CDR3 is TGCAGTGCTCAACCGGGACAGGGTAGGGGCTACACCTTC. This translates into CSAQPGQGRGYTF.